This T cell receptor (beta chain) appears in the sequencing data of a study of blood T cell repertoires in COVID-19. For the study at large: Spain, Italy and the United States supplied samples that represented acute and convalescent COVID-19. T cells, B-cell-depleted T cells, or PBMCs provided the cDNA or gDNA that served as material.

Study processing details: It was from reference gene primer amplification that nucleated cell counts were estimated. Sequencing was performed with immunoSEQ multiplex PCR; in TCRdb, only in-frame clones are kept and a portion is missing. D and trimming were read from the DNA, whereas the V and J calls and clone size are those reported in that table. The sample includes approximately 54,000 clones, approximately 90% of them seen just once. The germline V gene encodes CDR1 KGHSH and CDR2 LQKENI. Trimming cost V 3 bases and J 7 bases, with 9 bases left between them. The CDR3 loop spans 12 amino acids. The chain combines TRBV18 with TRBJ1-1; D gene unclear. The TCR comes from a man in his forties or fifties with acute or convalescent COVID-19. The material sequenced was peripheral blood. CDR3 in amino acids: CASSPQAREAFF. DNA for the CDR3: TGTGCCAGCTCACCTCAGGCTCGTGAAGCTTTCTTT.